This TCR beta chain was sequenced for a study of cytomegalovirus exposure and HLA in healthy donors. Broader study findings: Sequence variants that were highly shared formed a cluster that was likely a sequencing artifact. V- and J-gene trimming in TCR beta was tied to a missense DCLRE1C variant by an analysis performed later.

The table lists this clone with a few counts. What it recognizes is unknown. The PCR was carried out with 60 Vbeta primers and 13 Jbeta primers. Method: immunoSEQ multiplex PCR; TCRdb's copy keeps in-frame clones and lacks some. The repertoire holds fewer than 250,000 clones, with about 84% as singletons. The specimen sequenced was PBMCs. The clonotype comes from a human donor in good health.

Here the CDR3 reads CASSPNTGGPRGTGELFF. For the CDR3, the DNA is TGTGCCAGCTCACCGAACACAGGGGGTCCCAGGGGCACCGGGGAGCTGTTTTTT. The V call is TRBV18, the J call TRBJ2-2, with 8 bases fitting TRBD1. Germline V gene sequence: CDR1 KGHSH, CDR2 LQKENI. V lost 3 bases to trimming and J lost 4 bases; unmatched junction nucleotides: 13. The length of the CDR3 is 18 residues.